The 6 T cell receptor beta chains below come from one sample, sequenced in a study of cytomegalovirus exposure and HLA in healthy donors. TCRdb keeps only in-frame clones here, not all; method: immunoSEQ multiplex PCR. The sample carries about 110,000 clones, more than 75% recorded once. Source material: PBMCs. The receptor set was obtained from a woman in her thirties in good health and CMV-seropositive.

V and J are TRBV5-4 and TRBJ1-2; D unresolved. The CDR3 length is 13 residues. Deletions cut 3 bases from V and 1 base from J, with 7 bases between. The germline V gene encodes CDR1 SGHNT and CDR2 YYREEE (reference sequence). The CDR3 loop is CASSSTRNYGYTF. Written as DNA, the CDR3 is TGTGCCAGCAGCTCAACACGTAACTATGGCTACACCTTC.

The V gene is TRBV4-2, the J gene TRBJ2-1, with a tentative D call TRBD2 (6 bases). V was pared by 0 bases and J by 6 bases, with 15 bases between. Per the germline V gene, CDR1 is LGHNA and CDR2 is YNFKEQ. The CDR3 extends over 16 amino acids. In DNA, the CDR3 is TGTGCCAGCAGCCAAGATTTCGGGGGTTTGGGCAATGAGCAGTTCTTC. Translating it yields CASSQDFGGLGNEQFF.

This clone was seen more than once but under ten times. The V and J genes are TRBV29-1 and TRBJ1-5, with D maybe TRBD1 (6 bases). Germline V lookup: CDR1 SQVTM, CDR2 ANQGSEA. The CDR3 is made up of 13 amino acids. V shed 6 bases and J shed 6 bases, with 15 bases lying between them. The CDR3 DNA sequence: TGCAGCGTGCGAGGGGGGGAAGGTCAGCCCCAGCATTTT. Amino acid sequence: CSVRGGEGQPQHF. Together with reference TRBV29-1 and TRBJ1-5, the CDR3 gives the full variable domain: SAVISQKPSRDICQRGTSLTIQCQVDSQVTMMFWYRQQPGQSLTLIATANQGSEATYESGFVIDKFPISRPNLTFSTLTVSNMSPEDSSIYLCSVRGGEGQPQHFGDGTRLSIL.

The genes are TRBV11-1 and TRBJ2-2, with TRBD1 matching over 9 bases. CDR3 size: 15 residues. Germline V lookup: CDR1 SGHAT, CDR2 FQDESV (reference sequence). V was clipped by 6 bases and J by 0 bases; unmatched bases: 2. Written as DNA, the CDR3 is TGTGCCAGCAGTCGGACAGGGGCGAACACCGGGGAGCTGTTTTTT. Its protein product is CASSRTGANTGELFF.

The rearrangement uses TRBV9 and TRBJ2-3; 10 nucleotides align to TRBD2. Germline V gives CDR1 SGDLS, CDR2 YYNGEE. With V trimmed by 5 bases and J by 2 bases, 8 bases remained unmatched. This CDR3 is 16 amino acids long. The CDR3 protein is CASSNSLAGATDTQYF. DNA of the CDR3: TGTGCCAGCAGTAACTCCCTAGCGGGAGCCACAGATACGCAGTATTTT.

The chain recombines TRBV11-2 with TRBJ2-7; 11 bases align to TRBD2. Germline V gene data show CDR1 as SGHAT and CDR2 as FQNNGV. Unmatched junction bases numbered 10, after V lost 5 bases and J lost 7 bases. The CDR3 is 15 residues long. CDR3 amino acids: CASSPLAGEAEEQYF. The CDR3 DNA is TGTGCCAGCAGCCCACTAGCGGGAGAGGCGGAAGAGCAGTACTTC. Full variable domain (rest looked up from reference TRBV11-2 and TRBJ2-7): EAGVAQSPRYKIIEKRQSVAFWCNPISGHATLYWYQQILGQGPKLLIQFQNNGVVDDSQLPKDRFSAERLKGVDSTLKIQPAKLEDSAVYLCASSPLAGEAEEQYFGPGTRLTVT.